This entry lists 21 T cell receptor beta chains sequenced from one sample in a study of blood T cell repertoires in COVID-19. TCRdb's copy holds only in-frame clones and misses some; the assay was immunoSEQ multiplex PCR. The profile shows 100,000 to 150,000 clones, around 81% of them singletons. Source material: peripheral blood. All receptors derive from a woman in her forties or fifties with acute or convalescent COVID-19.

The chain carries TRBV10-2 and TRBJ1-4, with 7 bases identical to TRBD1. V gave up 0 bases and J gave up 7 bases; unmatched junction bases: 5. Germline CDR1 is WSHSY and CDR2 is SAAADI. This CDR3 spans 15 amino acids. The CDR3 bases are TGCGCCAGCAGTGAGTCGGCCCGGGACAGTGAAAAACTGTTTTTT. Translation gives CASSESARDSEKLFF.

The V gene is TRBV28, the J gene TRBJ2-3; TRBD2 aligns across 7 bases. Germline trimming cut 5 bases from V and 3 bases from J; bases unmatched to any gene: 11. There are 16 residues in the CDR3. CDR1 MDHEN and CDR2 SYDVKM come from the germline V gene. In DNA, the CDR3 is TGTGCCAGCAGTCCCCTCGGCGGGAGAGAAACAGATACGCAGTATTTT. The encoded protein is CASSPLGGRETDTQYF.

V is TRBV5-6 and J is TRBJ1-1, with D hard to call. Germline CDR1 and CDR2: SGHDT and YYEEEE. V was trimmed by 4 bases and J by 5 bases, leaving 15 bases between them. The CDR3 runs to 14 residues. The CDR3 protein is CASSRGTAGTEAFF. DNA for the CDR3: TGTGCCAGCAGCCGAGGAACGGCTGGTACTGAAGCTTTCTTT.

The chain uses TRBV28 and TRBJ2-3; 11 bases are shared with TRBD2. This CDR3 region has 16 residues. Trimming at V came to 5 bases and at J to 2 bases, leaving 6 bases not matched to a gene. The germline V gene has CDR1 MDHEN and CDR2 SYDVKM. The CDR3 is CASSRRTSGPTDTQYF. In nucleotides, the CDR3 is TGTGCCAGCAGTCGTCGGACTAGCGGGCCCACAGATACGCAGTATTTT.

The CDR3 bases are TGCGCCAGCAGCCGACTAGCGGGGGCTAACACCGGGGAGCTGTTTTTT. Its translation: CASSRLAGANTGELFF. The chain recombines TRBV5-1 with TRBJ2-2; 12 bases line up with TRBD2. Per germline, CDR1 SGHRS and CDR2 YFSETQ. The V and J ends lost 4 bases and 2 bases, in that order; junction bases with no gene match: 3. This CDR3 contains 16 residues.

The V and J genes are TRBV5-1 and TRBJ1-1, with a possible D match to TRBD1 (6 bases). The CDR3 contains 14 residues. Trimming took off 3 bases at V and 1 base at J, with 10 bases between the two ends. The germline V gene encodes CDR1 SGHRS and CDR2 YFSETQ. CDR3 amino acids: CASSSRGQNTEAFF. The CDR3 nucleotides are TGCGCCAGCAGCTCGAGGGGACAGAACACTGAAGCTTTCTTT.

The CDR3 DNA follows: TGTGCCAGCAGCCAAGGCTCCGGAGACTACGAGCAGTACTTC. Residues: CASSQGSGDYEQYF. The V and J genes are TRBV3-1 (or the pseudogene TRBV3-2) and TRBJ2-7; D gene uncertain. This CDR3 spans 14 amino acids. V was pared by 1 base and J by 3 bases, with 10 bases between. CDR1 LGHDT and CDR2 YNNKEL come from the germline V gene (reference sequence).

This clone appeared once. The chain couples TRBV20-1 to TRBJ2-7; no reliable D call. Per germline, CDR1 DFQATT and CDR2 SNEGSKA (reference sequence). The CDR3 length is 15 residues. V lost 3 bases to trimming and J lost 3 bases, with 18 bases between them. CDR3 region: CSASPGLLQDYEQYF. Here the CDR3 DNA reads TGCAGTGCTAGTCCCGGTCTTCTTCAAGACTACGAGCAGTACTTC.

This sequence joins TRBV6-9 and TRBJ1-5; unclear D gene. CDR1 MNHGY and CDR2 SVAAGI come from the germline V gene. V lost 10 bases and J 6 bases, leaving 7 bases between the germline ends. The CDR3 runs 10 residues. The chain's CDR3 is CATSGQPQHF. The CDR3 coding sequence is TGTGCCACTAGTGGTCAGCCCCAGCATTTT.

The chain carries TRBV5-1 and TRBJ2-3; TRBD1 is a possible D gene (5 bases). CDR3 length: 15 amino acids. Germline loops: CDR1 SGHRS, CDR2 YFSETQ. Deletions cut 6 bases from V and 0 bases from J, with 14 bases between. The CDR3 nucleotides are TGCGCCAGCACCCCAGGGCGCCCTAGCACAGATACGCAGTATTTT. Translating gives CASTPGRPSTDTQYF.

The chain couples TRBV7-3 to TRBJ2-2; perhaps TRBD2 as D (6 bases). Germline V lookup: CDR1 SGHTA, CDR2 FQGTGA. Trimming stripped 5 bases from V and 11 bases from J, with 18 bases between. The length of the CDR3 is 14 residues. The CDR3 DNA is TGTGCCAGCAGCCCTAGCGAGGGAGACCCCGAGCTGTTTTTT. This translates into CASSPSEGDPELFF. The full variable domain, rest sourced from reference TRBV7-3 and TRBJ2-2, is GAGVSQTPSNKVTEKGKYVELRCDPISGHTALYWYRQSLGQGPEFLIYFQGTGAADDSGLPNDRFFAVRPEGSVSTLKIQRTERGDSAVYLCASSPSEGDPELFFGEGSRLTVL.

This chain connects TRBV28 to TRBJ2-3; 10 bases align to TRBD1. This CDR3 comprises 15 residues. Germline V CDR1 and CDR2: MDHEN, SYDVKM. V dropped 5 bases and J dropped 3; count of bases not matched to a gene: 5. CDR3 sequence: CASSPPGQGTDTQYF. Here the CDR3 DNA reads TGTGCCAGCAGTCCTCCGGGACAGGGGACAGATACGCAGTATTTT.

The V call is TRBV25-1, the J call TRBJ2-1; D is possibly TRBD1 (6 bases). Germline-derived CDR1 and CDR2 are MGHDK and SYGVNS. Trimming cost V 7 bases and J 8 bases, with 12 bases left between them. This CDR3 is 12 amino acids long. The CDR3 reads CASTDQGYEQFF. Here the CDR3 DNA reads TGTGCCAGCACCGACCAGGGGTATGAGCAGTTCTTC.

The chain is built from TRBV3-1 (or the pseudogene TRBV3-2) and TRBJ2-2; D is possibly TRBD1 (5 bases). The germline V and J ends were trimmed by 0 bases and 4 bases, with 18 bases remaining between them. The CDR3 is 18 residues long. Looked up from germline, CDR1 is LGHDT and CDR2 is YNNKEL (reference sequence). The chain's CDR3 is CASSQEAKGQFRTGELFF. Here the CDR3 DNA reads TGTGCCAGCAGCCAAGAGGCGAAGGGGCAGTTTCGCACCGGGGAGCTGTTTTTT.

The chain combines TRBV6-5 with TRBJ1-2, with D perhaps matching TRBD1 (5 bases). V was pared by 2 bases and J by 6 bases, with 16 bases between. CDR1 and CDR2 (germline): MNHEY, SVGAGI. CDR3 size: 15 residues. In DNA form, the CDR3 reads TGTGCCAGCAGTTACCGTGGCAGGGAGGGAGATGGCTACACCTTC. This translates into CASSYRGREGDGYTF.

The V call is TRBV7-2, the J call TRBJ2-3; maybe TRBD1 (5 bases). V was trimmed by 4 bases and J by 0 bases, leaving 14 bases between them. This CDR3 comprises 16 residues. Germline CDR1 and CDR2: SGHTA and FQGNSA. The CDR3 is CASSSNRRLSTDTQYF. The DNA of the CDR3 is TGTGCCAGCAGCTCAAACAGGCGATTAAGCACAGATACGCAGTATTTT.

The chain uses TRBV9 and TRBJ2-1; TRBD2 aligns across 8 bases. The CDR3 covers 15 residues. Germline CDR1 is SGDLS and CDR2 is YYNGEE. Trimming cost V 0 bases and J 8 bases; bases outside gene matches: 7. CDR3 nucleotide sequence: TGTGCCAGCAGCGTAGTAAGCGGGAGCGGCGATGAGCAGTTCTTC. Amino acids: CASSVVSGSGDEQFF.

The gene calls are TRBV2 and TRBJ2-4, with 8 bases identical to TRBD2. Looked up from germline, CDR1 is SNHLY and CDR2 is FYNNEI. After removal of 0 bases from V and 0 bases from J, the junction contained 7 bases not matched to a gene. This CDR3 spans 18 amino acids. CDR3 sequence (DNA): TGTGCCAGCAGTGAAGCGGCCTTAGCGGGGACAGCCAAAAACATTCAGTACTTC. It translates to CASSEAALAGTAKNIQYF.

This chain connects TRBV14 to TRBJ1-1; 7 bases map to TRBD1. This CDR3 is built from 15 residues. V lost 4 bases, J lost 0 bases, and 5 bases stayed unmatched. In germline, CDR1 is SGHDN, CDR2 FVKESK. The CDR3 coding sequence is TGTGCCAGCAGCCTCTGGACAGGCCTGAACACTGAAGCTTTCTTT. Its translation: CASSLWTGLNTEAFF.

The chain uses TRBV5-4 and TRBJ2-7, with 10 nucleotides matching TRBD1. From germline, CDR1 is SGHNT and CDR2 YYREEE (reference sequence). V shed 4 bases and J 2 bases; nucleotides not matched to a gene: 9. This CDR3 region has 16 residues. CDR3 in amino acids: CASSQPGTGATYEQYF. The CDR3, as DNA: TGTGCCAGCAGCCAACCTGGGACAGGGGCAACCTACGAGCAGTACTTC.

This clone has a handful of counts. The chain's CDR3 is CASGTSRWETQYF. DNA for the CDR3: TGTGCCAGCGGGACTAGCCGGTGGGAGACCCAGTACTTC. The chain has TRBV28 and TRBJ2-5; 9 bases are shared with TRBD2. This CDR3 comprises 13 residues. The germline CDR1 and CDR2 sequences are MDHEN and SYDVKM. With V trimmed by 8 bases and J by 5 bases, 6 bases remained unmatched. The full variable domain, with the rest looked up from reference TRBV28 and TRBJ2-5, is DVKVTQSSRYLVKRTGEKVFLECVQDMDHENMFWYRQDPGLGLRLIYFSYDVKMKEKGDIPEGYSVSREKKERFSLILESASTNQTSMYLCASGTSRWETQYFGPGTRLLVL.